Listed here are 22 T cell receptor beta chains from one sample, sequenced in a study of shared clonotypes between healthy human individuals. Some clones are missing from TCRdb's copy, which holds only in-frame ones; the method was immunoSEQ multiplex PCR. The sample lists over 2,000,000 clones; just over 90% were seen once. The naive CD8 subset, CD45RO-negative cells positively selected for CCR7, excluded terminally differentiated effector memory CD45RA+ cells. Sequencing used naive CD8+ T cells from PBMCs. The receptor set was obtained from a young man in good health. Some clones in this sample may be carry-over from other donors' samples.

The chain has TRBV18 and TRBJ2-3, with TRBD1 as a possible D gene (5 bases). Germline V gives CDR1 KGHSH, CDR2 LQKENI. V was cut by 2 bases and J by 1 base, with 13 bases left in between. The length of the CDR3 is 16 residues. The CDR3 region is CASSPRSPRGTDTQYF. CDR3 nucleotides: TGTGCCAGCTCACCAAGGTCCCCCAGGGGCACAGATACGCAGTATTTT.

This chain's CDR3 is CASSFWTSGRSYNEQFF. The CDR3 DNA reads as TGTGCCAGCAGCTTTTGGACTAGCGGGAGGAGCTACAATGAGCAGTTCTTC. The chain carries TRBV11-2 and TRBJ2-1; TRBD2 matches 14 bases. This CDR3 is built from 17 residues. Germline CDR1 SGHAT, CDR2 FQNNGV. The ends lost 3 bases at V and 3 bases at J; junction bases unmatched: 4.

V and J are TRBV6-1 and TRBJ2-7; D is ambiguous. The CDR3 sequence is 11 residues long. V was clipped by 1 base and J by 4 bases, with 2 bases between them. Germline-derived CDR1 and CDR2 are MNHNS and SASEGT. The CDR3 region is CASSEEYEQYF. DNA for the CDR3: TGTGCCAGCAGTGAAGAATACGAGCAGTACTTC.

The chain joins TRBV5-1 to TRBJ1-1, with 10 bases fitting TRBD1. This CDR3 region has 14 residues. Germline V CDR1 and CDR2: SGHRS, YFSETQ. Trimming cost V 4 bases and J 5 bases; bases outside gene matches: 5. The CDR3: CASSDRGRGTEAFF. In DNA, the CDR3 is TGCGCCAGCAGCGACAGGGGGCGAGGGACTGAAGCTTTCTTT.

The chain links TRBV29-1 to TRBJ2-1; D call uncertain. Germline values: CDR1 SQVTM, CDR2 ANQGSEA. CDR3 length equals 12 residues. V was clipped by 5 bases and J by 4 bases, with 9 bases between them. CDR3 sequence (DNA): TGCAGCGTTTACGGGCTATACAATGAGCAGTTCTTC. Translating it yields CSVYGLYNEQFF.

DNA for the CDR3: TGTGCCAGCAGCTTAGGGGACGGGTCGAGAGCGGACACTGAAGCTTTCTTT. Translated, it gives CASSLGDGSRADTEAFF. The J gene is TRBJ1-1, the V gene TRBV7-8; a possible D gene is TRBD1 (5 bases). The V gene's germline CDR1 is SGHVS and CDR2 FQNEAQ. The CDR3 has 17 amino acids. Trimming stripped 1 base from V and 3 bases from J, with 18 bases between. Supplemented by reference TRBV7-8 and TRBJ1-1, the full variable domain reads GAGVSQSPRYKVAKRGQDVALRCDPISGHVSLFWYQQALGQGPEFLTYFQNEAQLDKSGLPSDRFFAERPEGSVSTLKIQRTQQEDSAVYLCASSLGDGSRADTEAFFGQGTRLTVV.

This chain joins TRBV5-1 and TRBJ2-5; 11 bases map to TRBD2. Germline-derived CDR1 and CDR2 are SGHRS and YFSETQ. Unmatched junction bases numbered 6, after V lost 1 base and J lost 4 bases. This CDR3 is built from 16 residues. The CDR3 loop reads CASSLRVSGRGETQYF. The CDR3 region has the DNA TGCGCCAGCAGCTTGCGGGTTAGCGGGAGGGGAGAGACCCAGTACTTC. Filled out from reference TRBV5-1 and TRBJ2-5, the complete variable domain reads KAGVTQTPRYLIKTRGQQVTLSCSPISGHRSVSWYQQTPGQGLQFLFEYFSETQRNKGNFPGRFSGRQFSNSRSEMNVSTLELGDSALYLCASSLRVSGRGETQYFGPGTRLLVL.

The chain is built from TRBV2 and TRBJ2-7; 13 bases fit TRBD2. With 4 bases clipped from V and 5 bases from J, the junction kept 8 bases outside the gene matches. Per the germline V gene, CDR1 is SNHLY and CDR2 is FYNNEI. The CDR3 contains 16 residues. The DNA for the CDR3 is TGTGCCAGCAGTGGGCCGACTAGCGGGAGGCCCCACGAGCAGTACTTC. Protein: CASSGPTSGRPHEQYF.

This sequence joins TRBV27 and TRBJ1-5, with D tentatively TRBD1 (5 bases). The CDR3 covers 14 residues. V shed 3 bases and J shed 5 bases, with 11 bases lying between them. Germline CDR1 and CDR2: MNHEY and SMNVEV (reference sequence). The CDR3: CASSLRDPDQPQHF. Here the CDR3 DNA reads TGTGCCAGCAGTTTGAGGGACCCCGATCAGCCCCAGCATTTT.

The CDR3 region is CASSHLDRDNEQFF. The CDR3 DNA is TGTGCCAGCAGCCATCTAGACAGGGACAATGAGCAGTTCTTC. This sequence joins TRBV4-2 and TRBJ2-1; 7 bases are a match to TRBD1. Germline lookup yields CDR1 LGHNA and CDR2 YNFKEQ. The length of the CDR3 is 14 residues. V was pared by 3 bases and J by 5 bases, with 4 bases of the junction left unmatched.

The chain links TRBV4-1 to TRBJ2-1; TRBD2 matches 8 bases. J lost 7 bases, V lost 7 bases, and 9 bases had no gene match. This CDR3 spans 14 amino acids. CDR1 and CDR2 from the germline V gene are MGHRA and YSYEKL. CDR3 sequence reads: CASNHAGGGNEQFF. CDR3 bases: TGCGCCAGCAACCATGCGGGGGGAGGTAATGAGCAGTTCTTC.

Remarks on this clone: The identical CDR3 is also encoded by other nucleotide sequences in the sample. This chain connects TRBV27 to TRBJ2-3; 8 bases are a match to TRBD2. This CDR3 has 15 residues. Looked up from germline, CDR1 is MNHEY and CDR2 is SMNVEV (reference sequence). The V segment lost 0 bases and the J segment 4 bases; nucleotides outside the gene matches: 3. This CDR3 reads CASSLSGRAADTQYF. The CDR3 DNA follows: TGTGCCAGCAGTTTATCCGGGAGGGCCGCAGATACGCAGTATTTT.

The chain links TRBV9 to TRBJ2-5, with TRBD2 matching over 7 bases. V shed 3 bases and J 2 bases; nucleotides not matched to a gene: 10. Germline V gives CDR1 SGDLS, CDR2 YYNGEE. The CDR3 sequence is 16 residues long. Here the CDR3 reads CASSEEAGLRQETQYF. For the CDR3, the DNA is TGTGCCAGCAGCGAAGAAGCGGGACTGAGACAAGAGACCCAGTACTTC.

The V gene is TRBV29-1, the J gene TRBJ2-1; no clear D. There are 12 residues in the CDR3. Trimming removed 8 bases from V and 12 bases from J, with 20 bases in between. CDR1 and CDR2 from the germline V gene are SQVTM and ANQGSEA. CDR3 in amino acids: CSFLSDPLGQFF. CDR3 nucleotide sequence: TGCAGCTTCCTTTCGGACCCTCTGGGGCAGTTCTTC.

V is TRBV27 and J is TRBJ1-1; D uncertain. The CDR3 has 15 residues. CDR1 MNHEY and CDR2 SMNVEV come from the germline V gene (reference sequence). V gave up 6 bases and J gave up 1 base, with 15 bases separating them. The CDR3 DNA sequence: TGTGCCAGCAGCTACAGCGGGGTAGGGAACACTGAAGCTTTCTTT. Protein: CASSYSGVGNTEAFF.

The chain recombines TRBV7-9 with TRBJ1-1; D is undetermined. V was trimmed by 1 base and J by 3 bases, leaving 12 bases between them. The CDR3 contains 15 residues. Germline loops: CDR1 SEHNR, CDR2 FQNEAQ (reference sequence). The CDR3 protein is CASSLVRGMDTEAFF. The CDR3 coding sequence is TGTGCCAGCAGCTTAGTGCGAGGCATGGACACTGAAGCTTTCTTT.

The V and J genes are TRBV10-3 and TRBJ2-3, with 8 bases aligning to TRBD2. The CDR3 is made up of 14 amino acids. Germline lookup yields CDR1 ENHRY and CDR2 SYGVKD. J lost 0 bases, V lost 8 bases, and 4 bases had no gene match. This CDR3 is CAICAGGSTDTQYF. The CDR3 DNA is TGTGCCATCTGCGCGGGGGGTAGCACAGATACGCAGTATTTT.

This clone occurred once. The chain has TRBV7-9 and TRBJ2-5; the D is unclear. Trimming took 3 bases from V and 3 from J, leaving 8 bases between them. CDR3 length: 13 amino acids. Looked up from germline, CDR1 is SEHNR and CDR2 is FQNEAQ (reference sequence). CDR3 in DNA: TGTGCCAGCAGCTTTAACCCGGAAGAGACCCAGTACTTC. This gives the protein CASSFNPEETQYF. Supplemented by reference TRBV7-9 and TRBJ2-5, the full variable domain reads DTGVSQNPRHKITKRGQNVTFRCDPISEHNRLYWYRQTLGQGPEFLTYFQNEAQLEKSRLLSDRFSAERPKGSFSTLEIQRTEQGDSAMYLCASSFNPEETQYFGPGTRLLVL.

This chain links TRBV9 with TRBJ2-7; unclear D gene. Trimming removed 0 bases from V and 4 bases from J, with 11 bases in between. CDR3 size: 14 residues. In germline, CDR1 is SGDLS, CDR2 YYNGEE. The CDR3 DNA reads as TGTGCCAGCAGCGTAGGCGTCACCCCGTACGAGCAGTACTTC. Translated, it gives CASSVGVTPYEQYF.

Worth noting for this clone: Distinct nucleotide sequences in the sample also encode this CDR3. The chain carries TRBV7-9 and TRBJ2-7; tentative D call: TRBD1 (5 bases). V was shortened by 6 bases and J by 0 bases, with 9 bases between the two germline ends. This CDR3 spans 13 amino acids. Germline V gene lookup returns CDR1 SEHNR and CDR2 FQNEAQ (reference sequence). The CDR3 DNA reads TGTGCCAGCAGACCCGACAGCTCCTACGAGCAGTACTTC. Translation: CASRPDSSYEQYF.

Turning to this clone: One end of the junction fails to match germline, which may point to a read error. The chain joins TRBV10-1 to TRBJ2-1; no firm D call. This CDR3 contains 14 residues. CDR1 is WNHNN and CDR2 is SYGVQD in the germline V gene (reference sequence). CDR3 DNA: TGCGCCACCAGTAGGGTCTTACTAAAGGATGAGCAGTTCTTC. Protein sequence: CATSRVLLKDEQFF.

This clone was observed a few times. This sequence joins TRBV7-2 and TRBJ2-1; TRBD1 might be the D (5 bases). The V and J ends lost 5 bases and 4 bases respectively, with 9 bases between them. This CDR3 is 13 amino acids long. From germline, CDR1 is SGHTA and CDR2 FQGNSA. For the CDR3, the DNA is TGTGCCAGCAGCACCGCAGGGTACAATGAGCAGTTCTTC. Translated: CASSTAGYNEQFF.